The 26 T cell receptor beta chains given below trace back to one sample, sequenced in a study of TIL therapy for anti-PD-1-resistant metastatic lung cancer. Time point indicated: pre-treatment sample, taken before nivolumab and TIL therapy. This was the immunoSEQ v3 assay. Repertoires were generated with immunoSEQ multiplex PCR, while TCRdb's copy carries only in-frame clones and drops some. The sample shows about 60,000 clones, 69% of them seen only once. The material sequenced was blood, taken at baseline. The origin of the receptors is a person aged 30 to 80 with non-small cell lung cancer.

This chain uses TRBV5-1 with TRBJ2-7; D gene ambiguous. The germline V gene encodes CDR1 SGHRS and CDR2 YFSETQ. With 1 base removed from V and 5 bases from J, the gap between germline ends came to 10 bases. The CDR3 covers 13 residues. CDR3 DNA: TGCGCCAGCAGCTTGTATCCGGAAAACGAGCAGTACTTC. Its protein product is CASSLYPENEQYF. The full variable domain, in which reference TRBV5-1 and TRBJ2-7 provide the parts outside the CDR3, is KAGVTQTPRYLIKTRGQQVTLSCSPISGHRSVSWYQQTPGQGLQFLFEYFSETQRNKGNFPGRFSGRQFSNSRSEMNVSTLELGDSALYLCASSLYPENEQYFGPGTRLTVT.

The chain has TRBV5-6 and TRBJ2-7; 9 bases match TRBD2. The CDR3 is 17 residues long. Germline V lookup: CDR1 SGHDT, CDR2 YYEEEE. V gave up 5 bases and J gave up 3 bases; unmatched junction bases: 15. CDR3 DNA: TGTGCCAGCAGACCCCAGCGGGGGGAATATCGCGGCTACGAGCAGTACTTC. Translating gives CASRPQRGEYRGYEQYF.

This clone appeared a few times. This chain uses TRBV29-1 with TRBJ2-2, with D possibly matching TRBD2 (6 bases). Per the germline V gene, CDR1 is SQVTM and CDR2 is ANQGSEA. The CDR3 loop spans 12 amino acids. The ends were cut back, 4 bases at V and 7 bases at J, with 10 bases in the middle. CDR3 DNA sequence: TGCAGCGTTGTAGCGGCCGGCGGGGAGCTGTTTTTT. Amino acids: CSVVAAGGELFF.

This sequence joins TRBV19 and TRBJ2-4; D gene ambiguous. Germline assignment: CDR1 LNHDA and CDR2 SQIVND (reference sequence). V was cut by 10 bases and J by 2 bases, with 18 bases left in between. The CDR3 covers 15 residues. The CDR3 bases are TGTGCCACATCGGAATCTTTGATGTCCAAAAACATTCAGTACTTC. Translating gives CATSESLMSKNIQYF.

This clone was seen just once. This chain connects TRBV5-1 to TRBJ2-3; D unclear. Trimming took 0 bases from V and 0 from J, leaving 5 bases between them. The CDR3 consists of 14 residues. Germline V gene lookup returns CDR1 SGHRS and CDR2 YFSETQ. For the CDR3, the DNA is TGCGCCAGCAGCTTGGCTGCTAGCACAGATACGCAGTATTTT. The encoded protein is CASSLAASTDTQYF. The variable domain in full, completed from reference TRBV5-1 and TRBJ2-3, reads KAGVTQTPRYLIKTRGQQVTLSCSPISGHRSVSWYQQTPGQGLQFLFEYFSETQRNKGNFPGRFSGRQFSNSRSEMNVSTLELGDSALYLCASSLAASTDTQYFGPGTRLTVL.

The rearrangement links TRBV7-9 to TRBJ2-3; D remains unclear. V shed 3 bases and J shed 4 bases, with 2 bases lying between them. The CDR3 has 11 residues. Germline lookup yields CDR1 SEHNR and CDR2 FQNEAQ (reference sequence). CDR3 sequence: CASSFSDTQYF. The CDR3 DNA sequence: TGTGCCAGCAGCTTCTCAGATACGCAGTATTTT.

This chain connects TRBV6-5 to TRBJ2-7, with D tentatively TRBD1 (6 bases). Trimming cost V 4 bases and J 5 bases, with 18 bases left between them. Germline CDR1 is MNHEY and CDR2 is SVGAGI. The CDR3 loop spans 15 amino acids. The chain's CDR3 is CASSLTQGSPHEQYF. In DNA form, the CDR3 reads TGTGCCAGCAGTTTGACACAGGGATCCCCCCACGAGCAGTACTTC.

The chain couples TRBV7-4 to TRBJ1-1; D is uncertain. Germline CDR1 SGHVT, CDR2 SQSDAQ. This CDR3 comprises 14 residues. Trimming stripped 1 base from V and 5 bases from J, with 11 bases between. CDR3 residues: CASSLVAPGTEAFF. In DNA, the CDR3 is TGTGCCAGCAGCTTAGTCGCTCCGGGGACTGAAGCTTTCTTT. Full variable domain (rest looked up from reference TRBV7-4 and TRBJ1-1): GAGVSQSPRYKVAKRGRDVALRCDSISGHVTLYWYRQTLGQGSEVLTYSQSDAQRDKSGRPSGRFSAERPERSVSTLKIQRTEQGDSAVYLCASSLVAPGTEAFFGQGTRLTVV.

V is TRBV7-6 and J is TRBJ2-2; D is possibly TRBD2 (5 bases). V was clipped by 1 base and J by 7 bases, with 13 bases between them. The CDR3 has 15 residues. CDR1 is SGHVS and CDR2 is FNYEAQ in the germline V gene. CDR3 amino acids: CASSLVRGSVGELFF. DNA of the CDR3: TGTGCCAGCAGCTTAGTCCGGGGATCGGTCGGGGAGCTGTTTTTT.

There are a few counts of this clone. The chain joins TRBV6-6 to TRBJ2-5; 9 bases are a match to TRBD1. Germline assignment: CDR1 MNHNY and CDR2 SVGAGI (reference sequence). The CDR3 spans 13 residues. The ends lost 5 bases at V and 4 bases at J; junction bases unmatched: 2. The CDR3 sequence is CASSPGQGETQYF. CDR3 nucleotides: TGTGCCAGCAGTCCGGGACAGGGAGAGACCCAGTACTTC.

This rearrangement joins TRBV19 to TRBJ1-3; D gene unclear. Germline lookup yields CDR1 LNHDA and CDR2 SQIVND (reference sequence). Trimming shortened V by 0 bases and J by 4 bases, and 4 bases separated the two germline ends. CDR3 length equals 13 residues. The CDR3 bases are TGTGCCAGTAGTATAGACCCGGGAAACACCATATATTTT. Amino acids: CASSIDPGNTIYF.

The rearrangement links TRBV30 to TRBJ1-2; possibly TRBD1 for D (5 bases). V gave up 8 bases and J gave up 4 bases, with 20 bases separating them. There are 14 residues in the CDR3. The V gene's germline CDR1 is GTSNPN and CDR2 SVGIG (reference sequence). The CDR3 region is CAIKVKGSFYGYTF. The CDR3 coding sequence is TGTGCCATAAAAGTAAAGGGGAGTTTCTATGGCTACACCTTC.

The V call is TRBV29-1, the J call TRBJ2-1, with 7 bases lining up with TRBD2. From germline, CDR1 is SQVTM and CDR2 ANQGSEA. CDR3 size: 16 residues. J gave up 7 bases and V 0 bases, and 12 bases lay outside the gene matches. This CDR3 is CSVEDPREGLQNEQFF. The CDR3, as DNA: TGCAGCGTTGAAGACCCCAGGGAGGGCCTTCAGAATGAGCAGTTCTTC.

The chain recombines TRBV11-3 with TRBJ2-1; D perhaps matches TRBD1 (5 bases). V was shortened by 4 bases and J by 10 bases, with 11 bases between the two germline ends. Germline lookup yields CDR1 SGHNT and CDR2 YENEEA. This CDR3 contains 12 residues. CDR3: CASSSQGYEQFF. The CDR3 DNA is TGTGCCAGCAGCTCCCAGGGTTACGAGCAGTTCTTC.

The CDR3 bases are TGCAGCGTTTGGAGCTCTGGAAACACCATATATTTT. The encoded protein is CSVWSSGNTIYF. This rearrangement joins TRBV29-1 to TRBJ1-3; D is unclear. Trimming pared 5 bases from V and 0 bases from J, leaving 5 bases between. CDR3 length equals 12 residues. CDR1 is SQVTM, CDR2 ANQGSEA, per germline.

This clone was detected only a few times. The chain uses TRBV7-9 and TRBJ2-4; possibly TRBD1 for D (6 bases). CDR1 is SEHNR, CDR2 FQNEAQ, per germline (reference sequence). This CDR3 has 16 amino acids. The V end was cut by 2 bases, the J end by 4 bases, with 15 bases between. This CDR3 is CASSLSGEGTKNIQYF. CDR3 bases: TGTGCCAGCAGCTTATCAGGGGAAGGCACAAAAAACATTCAGTACTTC.

The V call is TRBV19, the J call TRBJ2-1; TRBD1 might be the D (6 bases). The CDR3 is made up of 15 amino acids. Germline V gives CDR1 LNHDA, CDR2 SQIVND (reference sequence). V dropped 4 bases and J dropped 4 bases, with 14 bases sitting between them. The CDR3 spells CASSTDSLLYNEQFF. The CDR3 bases are TGTGCCAGTAGTACGGACAGCCTCCTATACAATGAGCAGTTCTTC.

The sample holds a few counts of this clone. This sequence joins TRBV6-6 and TRBJ1-4; D not resolved. V dropped 2 bases and J dropped 3 bases, with 4 bases sitting between them. Germline lookup yields CDR1 MNHNY and CDR2 SVGAGI (reference sequence). This CDR3 is 13 amino acids long. The CDR3 reads CASSYTANEKLFF. The CDR3 DNA follows: TGTGCCAGCAGTTACACCGCTAATGAAAAACTGTTTTTT.

The rearrangement links TRBV5-5 to TRBJ1-5; no clear D gene. V lost 4 bases and J lost 6, with 11 bases in between. The CDR3 is 13 residues long. CDR1 and CDR2 (germline): SGHKS, YYEKEE (reference sequence). The CDR3 sequence is CASSTASTQPQHF. In DNA, the CDR3 is TGTGCCAGCAGCACCGCCTCCACTCAGCCCCAGCATTTT.

The V and J genes are TRBV5-1 and TRBJ2-7; the D gene is possibly TRBD2 (5 bases). CDR3 length: 15 amino acids. CDR1 SGHRS and CDR2 YFSETQ come from the germline V gene. The V and J ends lost 3 bases and 2 bases respectively, with 15 bases between them. The CDR3, as DNA: TGCGCCAGCAGCTCTCCGGAGGACGGTGCCTACGAGCAGTACTTC. As protein: CASSSPEDGAYEQYF.

This clone was counted once. The rearrangement uses TRBV5-4 and TRBJ1-2; TRBD1 agrees at 7 bases. J was trimmed by 0 bases and V by 4 bases; bases with no gene match: 6. Germline CDR1 and CDR2: SGHNT and YYREEE (reference sequence). The CDR3 is made up of 15 amino acids. The CDR3 DNA reads TGTGCCAGCAGCGAAACGGGACAGACTAACTATGGCTACACCTTC. Amino acid sequence: CASSETGQTNYGYTF.

The J gene is TRBJ2-7, the V gene TRBV12-5, with D possibly TRBD1 on 5 matching bases. The CDR3 has 12 residues. Germline V lookup: CDR1 LGHNT, CDR2 FRNRAP. The V end was cut by 6 bases, the J end by 4 bases, with 10 bases between. The CDR3 loop reads CASGQDRYEQYF. The CDR3 DNA is TGTGCTAGTGGCCAAGACAGATACGAGCAGTACTTC.

The rearrangement uses TRBV9 and TRBJ2-3; 11 positions agree with TRBD2. The ends lost 8 bases at V and 3 bases at J; junction bases unmatched: 5. CDR3 size: 14 residues. The germline V gene has CDR1 SGDLS and CDR2 YYNGEE. The DNA of the CDR3 is TGTGCCAGTACTAGCGGGAGTGGTACAGATACGCAGTATTTT. It specifies CASTSGSGTDTQYF.

V is TRBV6-4 and J is TRBJ1-1; a possible D gene is TRBD1 (5 bases). The CDR3 has 14 amino acids. Germline V gene data show CDR1 as MRHNA and CDR2 as SNTAGT. The germline V and J ends were trimmed by 4 bases and 4 bases, with 13 bases remaining between them. In DNA form, the CDR3 reads TGTGCCAGCAGTGTTGGGGGGGGAGGCACTGAAGCTTTCTTT. Protein sequence: CASSVGGGGTEAFF.

This chain connects TRBV7-9 to TRBJ2-1, with D possibly being TRBD1 or TRBD2 (5 bases each). CDR1 and CDR2 (germline): SEHNR, FQNEAQ (reference sequence). This CDR3 spans 15 amino acids. Between the trimmed V and J ends, which lost 1 base and 2 bases, there was a span of 9 bases. The CDR3: CASSLGDPTYNEQFF. CDR3 sequence (DNA): TGTGCCAGCAGCTTAGGGGACCCAACCTACAATGAGCAGTTCTTC.

The gene calls are TRBV18 and TRBJ1-5; tentative D call: TRBD1 (6 bases). CDR1 is KGHSH, CDR2 LQKENI, per germline. Trimming removed 6 bases from V and 4 bases from J, with 10 bases in between. The CDR3 sequence is 13 residues long. CDR3 bases: TGTGCCAGCTCGCCTGACAGGAATCAGCCCCAGCATTTT. Protein: CASSPDRNQPQHF.